Shown below are 26 T cell receptor beta chains from a single sample sequenced in a study of blood T cells in healthy people across ages. Together with a sample-barcoded 5' primer, a J-beta primer mix was included in a second PCR lasting roughly 6 to 12 cycles. TCRdb processed the 5' RACE reads anew with MiXCR; each CDR3 protein has one entry. The sample has about 1.7 million distinct CDR3 sequences, 25% to 30% seen once. The sample comprised blood. Source of these receptors: a woman between 25 and 40 years old in good health.

This clonotype turned up a few times. CDR3 sequence reads: CASSQYRSGGRETQYF. The CDR3 DNA follows: TGTGCCAGCAGCCAATATCGGTCAGGGGGAAGGGAGACCCAGTACTTC. V is TRBV14 and J is TRBJ2-5; 7 bases fit TRBD1. V lost 2 bases and J lost 5; bases outside the gene matches: 11. This CDR3 comprises 16 residues. Germline values: CDR1 SGHDN, CDR2 FVKESK. Full variable domain (rest looked up from reference TRBV14 and TRBJ2-5): EAGVTQFPSHSVIEKGQTVTLRCDPISGHDNLYWYRRVMGKEIKFLLHFVKESKQDESGMPNNRFLAERTGGTYSTLKVQPAELEDSGVYFCASSQYRSGGRETQYFGPGTRLLVL.

This clonotype was detected many times. The gene calls are TRBV20-1 and TRBJ2-7; TRBD1 matches at 9 bases. CDR3 size: 16 residues. Germline-derived CDR1 and CDR2 are DFQATT and SNEGSKA (reference sequence). The J segment lost 4 bases and the V segment lost 1 base, leaving 11 bases of the junction unmatched. The CDR3 DNA sequence: TGCAGTGCTAGAGTCCCAAACGCCGGGACAGGGTACGAGCAGTACTTC. Its translation: CSARVPNAGTGYEQYF.

This clonotype was seen a handful of times. The germline gene is not matched at one end of the junction; a read error may be the cause. In DNA, the CDR3 is TGCAGTGCTAGGCCGGGACAGGGGTCCTACGATGAGCAGTTCTTC. This codes for CSARPGQGSYDEQFF. The V call is TRBV20-1, the J call TRBJ2-1; 10 bases fit TRBD1. The germline gives CDR1 DFQATT, CDR2 SNEGSKA (reference sequence). The CDR3 loop spans 15 amino acids.

This rearrangement joins TRBV15 to TRBJ1-5; no definite D call. CDR3 length: 14 amino acids. The germline V and J ends were trimmed by 0 bases and 6 bases, with 9 bases remaining between them. Germline V gene data show CDR1 as LNHNV and CDR2 as YYDKDF (reference sequence). The CDR3 loop reads CATSRDFVVQPQHF. CDR3 in DNA: TGTGCCACCAGCAGAGATTTTGTAGTTCAGCCCCAGCATTTT.

This clonotype was detected a few times. The chain combines TRBV12-3 or TRBV12-4 with TRBJ2-7, with 7 bases that match TRBD1. V shed 4 bases and J 2 bases; nucleotides not matched to a gene: 5. CDR3 length: 14 residues. The CDR3 coding sequence is TGTGCCAGCAGTTGGACAGGATCACCCTACGAGCAGTACTTC. Encoded protein: CASSWTGSPYEQYF.

This clonotype has a handful of counts. This chain's CDR3 is CASSLSRRTGKFF. In DNA form, the CDR3 reads TGTGCCAGCAGTTTATCCAGGAGGACAGGGAAGTTCTTC. This sequence joins TRBV28 and TRBJ2-1; the match to TRBD1 covers 8 bases. J was trimmed by 14 bases and V by 1 base; bases with no gene match: 7. The CDR3 has 13 residues. Germline loops: CDR1 MDHEN, CDR2 SYDVKM.

V is TRBV6-1 and J is TRBJ2-5, with D tentatively TRBD2 (5 bases). Germline V gene sequence: CDR1 MNHNS, CDR2 SASEGT. The CDR3 contains 15 residues. Trimming pared 0 bases from V and 4 bases from J, leaving 12 bases between. CDR3 residues: CASSEAPAGGETQYF. The CDR3 DNA reads as TGTGCCAGCAGTGAAGCTCCCGCGGGCGGAGAGACCCAGTACTTC.

The rearrangement joins TRBV20-1 to TRBJ2-5; tentative D call: TRBD1 (6 bases). V was clipped by 0 bases and J by 5 bases, with 13 bases between them. From germline, CDR1 is DFQATT and CDR2 SNEGSKA (reference sequence). CDR3 length: 14 amino acids. This chain's CDR3 is CSARESARGETQYF. In DNA form, the CDR3 reads TGCAGTGCTAGAGAGTCAGCGAGGGGGGAGACCCAGTACTTC.

The chain is built from TRBV7-9 and TRBJ2-3, with D perhaps matching TRBD2 (7 bases). CDR1 and CDR2 from the germline V gene are SEHNR and FQNEAQ (reference sequence). This CDR3 comprises 16 residues. V was cut by 5 bases and J by 2 bases, with 17 bases left in between. This CDR3 reads CASSGGGGEPTDTQYF. The CDR3 region has the DNA TGTGCCAGCAGCGGAGGGGGGGGGGAACCCACAGATACGCAGTATTTT.

This clonotype was detected only a few times. The chain uses TRBV25-1 and TRBJ2-2; TRBD2 is a possible D gene (6 bases). CDR3 length: 13 amino acids. CDR1 and CDR2 (germline): MGHDK, SYGVNS. The CDR3 is CATGTSNTGELFF. CDR3 in DNA: TGTGCTACCGGGACTTCCAACACCGGGGAGCTGTTTTTT.

For this clonotype: A read error may explain this, as a much larger clone is one base away. This chain connects TRBV20-1 to TRBJ1-2, with 10 bases fitting TRBD1. This CDR3 is built from 13 residues. Germline V gives CDR1 DFQATT, CDR2 SNEGSKA (reference sequence). For the CDR3, the DNA is TGCAGTGCTAGTGAGGACAGGGGGGGTGGCTGCACCTTC. Protein product: CSASEDRGGGCTF.

This clonotype was seen just once. The V call is TRBV30, the J call TRBJ1-1; no reliable D call. CDR1 is GTSNPN and CDR2 is SVGIG in the germline V gene (reference sequence). This CDR3 spans 11 amino acids. With 3 bases removed from V and 7 bases from J, the gap between germline ends came to 9 bases. The CDR3 spells CAWRQRSEAFF. The CDR3 DNA sequence: TGTGCCTGGAGGCAGAGGAGTGAAGCTTTCTTT.

V is TRBV5-5 and J is TRBJ2-6, with D perhaps given as TRBD1 or TRBD2 (6 bases each). V was shortened by 5 bases and J by 1 base, with 16 bases between the two germline ends. This CDR3 spans 17 amino acids. Germline V gene sequence: CDR1 SGHKS, CDR2 YYEKEE (reference sequence). The CDR3, as DNA: TGTGCCAGCAGTCCCGCTCAGGGGAGGTCTGGGGCCAACGTCCTGACTTTC. This translates into CASSPAQGRSGANVLTF.

This sequence joins TRBV10-2 and TRBJ2-1, with 8 positions matching TRBD1. From germline, CDR1 is WSHSY and CDR2 SAAADI. Trimming removed 2 bases from V and 8 bases from J; junction bases left unmatched: 11. The CDR3 is 16 residues long. The CDR3 loop reads CASSERFRGQGYEQFF. CDR3 bases: TGCGCCAGCAGTGAGCGGTTCCGCGGACAGGGATATGAGCAGTTCTTC.

J is TRBJ2-3 and V is TRBV5-1, with D possibly matching TRBD2 (6 bases). The CDR3 consists of 15 residues. Germline loops: CDR1 SGHRS, CDR2 YFSETQ. With 1 base removed from V and 2 bases from J, the gap between germline ends came to 11 bases. CDR3 coding DNA: TGCGCCAGCAGCTTGCAGACTAGGTACACAGATACGCAGTATTTT. This codes for CASSLQTRYTDTQYF.

The CDR3 reads CASSSNTGDEQYF. The CDR3 DNA is TGCGCCAGCAGCTCTAATACAGGAGACGAGCAGTACTTC. The chain couples TRBV5-1 to TRBJ2-7; D is possibly TRBD1 (5 bases). Germline CDR1 and CDR2: SGHRS and YFSETQ. The V gene lost 3 bases and the J gene lost 5 bases, with 12 bases spanning the gap. This CDR3 is built from 13 residues.

The chain combines TRBV5-1 with TRBJ2-1; D may correspond to TRBD1 or TRBD2 (5 bases each). The germline V and J ends were trimmed by 5 bases and 4 bases, with 16 bases remaining between them. The CDR3 extends over 15 amino acids. The germline V gene has CDR1 SGHRS and CDR2 YFSETQ. The CDR3 DNA reads as TGCGCCAGCAGGTTATCAGGGACCTCTTACAATGAGCAGTTCTTC. Encoded protein: CASRLSGTSYNEQFF.

This clonotype was counted ten times or more. The chain joins TRBV11-2 to TRBJ2-5, with 7 bases lining up with TRBD2. CDR3 length equals 13 residues. J was trimmed by 3 bases and V by 7 bases; bases with no gene match: 5. Per the germline V gene, CDR1 is SGHAT and CDR2 is FQNNGV. CDR3 region: CASTLGGEETQYF. In nucleotides, the CDR3 is TGTGCCAGCACTCTGGGGGGGGAAGAGACCCAGTACTTC.

As concerns this clonotype: A read error is possible here, since a much larger clone lies one base away. This chain uses TRBV7-2 with TRBJ2-6; a possible D gene is TRBD1 (7 bases). The CDR3 spans 18 residues. The germline V gene has CDR1 SGHTA and CDR2 FQGNSA. The CDR3 coding sequence is TGTGCCAGCAGCCCACGGAATACAGGGGACTCTGGGGCCAACGTCCCGACTTTC. This gives the protein CASSPRNTGDSGANVPTF.

This rearrangement joins TRBV20-1 to TRBJ2-5; TRBD1 agrees at 10 bases. Germline V lookup: CDR1 DFQATT, CDR2 SNEGSKA (reference sequence). V lost 0 bases to trimming and J lost 4 bases; unmatched junction nucleotides: 11. This CDR3 has 17 residues. CDR3 coding DNA: TGCAGTGCTAGAGATAGAGCGAGGACAGGGGGGTCAGAGACCCAGTACTTC. It codes for CSARDRARTGGSETQYF.

This clonotype was seen many times. The genes are TRBV6-6 and TRBJ2-7; 10 nucleotides match TRBD2. Germline CDR1 reads MNHNY; CDR2 reads SVGAGI (reference sequence). The CDR3 spans 14 residues. The junction had 10 bases not matched to a gene; V was cut back by 8 bases and J by 6 bases. The CDR3 loop reads CASRKTSGLGEQYF. The CDR3 bases are TGTGCCAGCCGAAAGACTAGCGGGTTAGGCGAGCAGTACTTC.

In its sample, this clonotype was seen a few times. V usage is TRBV29-1 and J usage is TRBJ2-5; 8 bases fit TRBD1. Germline V lookup: CDR1 SQVTM, CDR2 ANQGSEA. V was pared by 4 bases and J by 5 bases, with 12 bases of the junction left unmatched. The CDR3 spans 15 residues. CDR3 DNA sequence: TGCAGCGTTGCCGGCGTTAACAGGGGGAGGGAGACCCAGTACTTC. It yields the protein CSVAGVNRGRETQYF.

The sample holds a few counts of this clonotype. One base away lies a much larger clone, so this may be a sequencing read error. The chain joins TRBV10-3 to TRBJ2-7; D possibly uses TRBD1 or TRBD2 (5 bases each). CDR3 length equals 14 residues. CDR1 is ENHRY, CDR2 SYGVKD, per germline. V was cut by 7 bases and J by 3 bases, with 16 bases left in between. The DNA of the CDR3 is TGTGCCATCAATGCCGGGATAGGGGACTACGAGCAGTACTTC. Translation gives CAINAGIGDYEQYF.

As to this clonotype: A read error may produce the germline difference seen at one junction end. V is TRBV12-3 or TRBV12-4 and J is TRBJ2-3, with unresolved D. The CDR3 covers 14 residues. In nucleotides, the CDR3 is TGTGCCAGCGGCCGGGCGGACCTTACAGATATGCAGTATTTT. Its translation: CASGRADLTDMQYF.

This clonotype was detected a few times. This chain joins TRBV28 and TRBJ2-7; 8 nucleotides line up with TRBD1. The CDR3 totals 13 residues. CDR1 and CDR2 (germline): MDHEN, SYDVKM. V lost 7 bases and J lost 7; bases outside the gene matches: 9. The CDR3: CASTSGGWGEQYF. CDR3 DNA: TGTGCCAGCACTTCAGGGGGCTGGGGGGAGCAGTACTTC.

This clonotype was seen repeatedly, ten times or more. This rearrangement joins TRBV15 to TRBJ1-2, with D possibly being TRBD1 (6 bases). CDR3 size: 13 residues. Trimming removed 3 bases from V and 2 bases from J, with 7 bases in between. Germline loops: CDR1 LNHNV, CDR2 YYDKDF (reference sequence). The CDR3 loop reads CATSSTGNYGYTF. The CDR3 DNA reads TGTGCCACCAGCAGTACAGGGAACTATGGCTACACCTTC.